This T cell receptor beta chain was identified during a study of CD8 T cells in Susac syndrome. The TEMRA cells underwent FACS enrichment, while the CD8+ and CD4+ T cells underwent negative isolation. The CDR3 length is 14 residues. V trimming: 6 bases; J trimming: 2 bases; junction bases outside the gene matches: 7. Germline CDR1 is MNHEY and CDR2 is SMNVEV (reference sequence). Random hexamers were used to reverse transcribe about 0.45 to 1 ug of RNA. TCRdb re-analysed the immunoSEQ multiplex PCR reads in MiXCR, keeping a single row per CDR3 protein. Of 150,000 to 160,000 distinct CDR3 sequences detected, around 96% appear once; the ten largest clones hold more than 0.2%.

This TCR came from a human donor with multiple sclerosis. The sequencing sample was made of CD8+ T cells from PBMCs. V and J are TRBV27 and TRBJ2-7, with 7 bases fitting TRBD1. CDR3 in amino acids: CASSLTGSAYEQYF. The CDR3 DNA is TGTGCCAGCAGCCTGACAGGGTCGGCCTACGAGCAGTACTTC.